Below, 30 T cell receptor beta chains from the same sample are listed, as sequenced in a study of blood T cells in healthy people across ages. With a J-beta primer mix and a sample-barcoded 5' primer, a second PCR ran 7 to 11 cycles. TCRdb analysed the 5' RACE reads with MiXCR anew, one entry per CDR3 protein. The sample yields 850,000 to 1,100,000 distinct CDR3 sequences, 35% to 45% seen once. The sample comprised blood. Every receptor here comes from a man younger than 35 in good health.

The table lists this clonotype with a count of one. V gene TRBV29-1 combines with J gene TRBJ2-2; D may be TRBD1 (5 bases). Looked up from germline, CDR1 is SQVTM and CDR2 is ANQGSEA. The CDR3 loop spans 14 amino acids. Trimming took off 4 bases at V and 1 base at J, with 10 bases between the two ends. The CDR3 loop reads CSVVGRRNTGELFF. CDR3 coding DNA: TGCAGCGTTGTGGGGCGGCGGAACACCGGGGAGCTGTTTTTT.

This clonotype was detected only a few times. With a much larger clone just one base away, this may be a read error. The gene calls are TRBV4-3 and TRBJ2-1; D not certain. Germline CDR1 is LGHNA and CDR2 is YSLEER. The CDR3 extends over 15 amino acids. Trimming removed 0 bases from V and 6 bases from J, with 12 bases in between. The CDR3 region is CASSQDQSFCNEQFF. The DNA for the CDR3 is TGCGCCAGCAGCCAAGATCAATCTTTCTGCAATGAGCAGTTCTTC.

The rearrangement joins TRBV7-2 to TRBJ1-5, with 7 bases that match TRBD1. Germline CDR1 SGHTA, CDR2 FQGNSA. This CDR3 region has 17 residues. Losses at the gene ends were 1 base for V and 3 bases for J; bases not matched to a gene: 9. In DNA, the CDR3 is TGTGCCAGCAGCTTAGACCCAGGGACAGTTCCCAATCAGCCCCAGCATTTT. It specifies CASSLDPGTVPNQPQHF.

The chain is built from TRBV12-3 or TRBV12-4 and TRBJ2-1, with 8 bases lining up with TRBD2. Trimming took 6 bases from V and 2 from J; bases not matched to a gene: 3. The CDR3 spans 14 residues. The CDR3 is CASSPGGAYNEQFF. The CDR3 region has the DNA TGTGCCAGCAGCCCCGGGGGGGCCTACAATGAGCAGTTCTTC.

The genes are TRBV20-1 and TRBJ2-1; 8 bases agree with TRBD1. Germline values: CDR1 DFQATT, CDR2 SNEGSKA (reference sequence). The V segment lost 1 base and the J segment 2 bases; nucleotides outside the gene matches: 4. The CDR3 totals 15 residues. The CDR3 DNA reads TGCAGTGCTAGAGCGGACAGGGCTCCCTACAATGAGCAGTTCTTC. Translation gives CSARADRAPYNEQFF.

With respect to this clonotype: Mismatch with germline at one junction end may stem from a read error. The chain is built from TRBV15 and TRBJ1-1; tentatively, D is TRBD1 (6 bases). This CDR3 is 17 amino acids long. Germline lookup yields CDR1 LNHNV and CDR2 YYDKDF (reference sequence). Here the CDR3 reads CVTSRVTGGGQNTEAFF. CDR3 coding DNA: TGTGTCACCAGCAGAGTTACCGGGGGCGGACAGAACACTGAAGCTTTCTTT.

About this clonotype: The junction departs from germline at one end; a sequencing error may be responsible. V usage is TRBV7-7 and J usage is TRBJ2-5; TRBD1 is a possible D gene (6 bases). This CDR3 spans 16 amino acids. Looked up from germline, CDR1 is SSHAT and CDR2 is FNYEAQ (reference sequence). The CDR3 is CASSRMINREQETQYF. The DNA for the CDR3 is TGTGCTAGCAGTAGAATGATTAACAGGGAACAAGAGACCCAGTACTTC.

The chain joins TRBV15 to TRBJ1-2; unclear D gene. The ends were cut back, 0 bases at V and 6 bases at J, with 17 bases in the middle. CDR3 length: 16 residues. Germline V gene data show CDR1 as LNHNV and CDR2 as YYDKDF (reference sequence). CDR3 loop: CATSRDSGRSTDGYTF. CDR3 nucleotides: TGTGCCACCAGCAGAGATTCTGGACGGAGCACGGATGGCTACACCTTC.

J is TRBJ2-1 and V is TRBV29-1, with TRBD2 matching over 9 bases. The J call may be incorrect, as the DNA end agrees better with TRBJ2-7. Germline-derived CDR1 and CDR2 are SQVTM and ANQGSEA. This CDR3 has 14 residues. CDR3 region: CSVFSRLADNEQYF. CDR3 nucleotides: TGCAGCGTTTTTTCCAGACTAGCGGACAATGAGCAGTACTTC.

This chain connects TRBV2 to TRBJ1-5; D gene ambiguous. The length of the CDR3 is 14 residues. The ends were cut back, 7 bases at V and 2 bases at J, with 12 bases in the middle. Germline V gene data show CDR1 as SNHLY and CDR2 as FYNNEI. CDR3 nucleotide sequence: TGTGCCAGCACATGGTCAAGGGGCAATCAGCCCCAGCATTTT. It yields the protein CASTWSRGNQPQHF.

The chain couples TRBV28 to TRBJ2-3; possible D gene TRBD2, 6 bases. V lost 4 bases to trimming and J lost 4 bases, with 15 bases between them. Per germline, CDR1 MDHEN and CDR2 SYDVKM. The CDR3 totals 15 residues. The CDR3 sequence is CASSSPSGVADTQYF. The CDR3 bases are TGTGCCAGCAGTTCCCCCTCGGGGGTTGCAGATACGCAGTATTTT. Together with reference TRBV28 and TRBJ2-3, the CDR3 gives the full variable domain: DVKVTQSSRYLVKRTGEKVFLECVQDMDHENMFWYRQDPGLGLRLIYFSYDVKMKEKGDIPEGYSVSREKKERFSLILESASTNQTSMYLCASSSPSGVADTQYFGPGTRLTVL.

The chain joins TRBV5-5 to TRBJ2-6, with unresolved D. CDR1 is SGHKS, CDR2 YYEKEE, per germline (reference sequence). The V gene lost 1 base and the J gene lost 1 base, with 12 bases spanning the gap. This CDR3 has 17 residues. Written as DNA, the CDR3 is TGTGCCAGCAGCTTGTCTCTTCGGCGGTCTGGGGCCAACGTCCTGACTTTC. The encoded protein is CASSLSLRRSGANVLTF.

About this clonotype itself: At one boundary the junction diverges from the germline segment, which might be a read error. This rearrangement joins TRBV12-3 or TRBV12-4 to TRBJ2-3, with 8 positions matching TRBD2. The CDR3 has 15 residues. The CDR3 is CASSLNGGGSDTRYF. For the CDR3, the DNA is TGTGCCAGCAGTTTAAACGGGGGGGGCTCGGATACGCGGTATTTT.

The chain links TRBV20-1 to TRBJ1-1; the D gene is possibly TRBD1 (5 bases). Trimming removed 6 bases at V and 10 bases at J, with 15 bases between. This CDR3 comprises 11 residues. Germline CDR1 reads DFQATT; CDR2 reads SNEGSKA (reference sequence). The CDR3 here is CSAGGGGRAFF. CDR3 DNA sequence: TGCAGTGCGGGAGGTGGGGGTCGAGCTTTCTTT.

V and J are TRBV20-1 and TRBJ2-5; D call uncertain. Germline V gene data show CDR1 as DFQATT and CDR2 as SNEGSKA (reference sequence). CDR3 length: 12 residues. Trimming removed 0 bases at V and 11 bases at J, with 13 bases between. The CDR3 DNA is TGCAGTGCTAGAGATCCGGTAGTTGGGCAGTACTTC. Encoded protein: CSARDPVVGQYF.

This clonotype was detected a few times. CDR3 residues: CASSLAAGHTDTQYF. In nucleotides, the CDR3 is TGTGCCAGCAGTTTAGCAGCGGGGCACACAGATACGCAGTATTTT. V and J are TRBV28 and TRBJ2-3; 7 nucleotides line up with TRBD2. Per the germline V gene, CDR1 is MDHEN and CDR2 is SYDVKM. V shed 2 bases, J shed 2 bases, and the junction held 4 bases outside the gene matches. This CDR3 contains 15 residues.

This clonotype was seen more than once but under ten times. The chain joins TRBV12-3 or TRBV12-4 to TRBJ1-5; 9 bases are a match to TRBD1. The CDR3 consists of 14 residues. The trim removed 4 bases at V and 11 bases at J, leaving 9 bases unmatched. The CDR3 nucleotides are TGTGCCAGCAGTTCGGTACAGGGGGCCCGGGCCCAGCATTTT. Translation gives CASSSVQGARAQHF.

CDR3 loop: CASSADKPTEAFF. DNA of the CDR3: TGTGCCAGCAGCGCAGATAAGCCCACTGAAGCTTTCTTT. The V gene is TRBV6-6, the J gene TRBJ1-1, with no clear D. CDR1 and CDR2 from the germline V gene are MNHNY and SVGAGI (reference sequence). The CDR3 spans 13 residues. The ends were cut back, 6 bases at V and 4 bases at J, with 12 bases in the middle.

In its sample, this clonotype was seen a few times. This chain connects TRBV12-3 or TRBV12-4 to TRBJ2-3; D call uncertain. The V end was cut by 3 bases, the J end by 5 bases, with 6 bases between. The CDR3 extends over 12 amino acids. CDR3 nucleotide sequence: TGTGCCAGCAGTTTGAGTTTAGATACGCAGTATTTT. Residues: CASSLSLDTQYF.

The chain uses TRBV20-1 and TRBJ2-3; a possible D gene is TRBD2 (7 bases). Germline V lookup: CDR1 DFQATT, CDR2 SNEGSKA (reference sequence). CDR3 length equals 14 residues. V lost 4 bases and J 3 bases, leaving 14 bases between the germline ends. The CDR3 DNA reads TGCAGTGCTAACGGCGGGGGCCCAACAGATACGCAGTATTTT. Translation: CSANGGGPTDTQYF.

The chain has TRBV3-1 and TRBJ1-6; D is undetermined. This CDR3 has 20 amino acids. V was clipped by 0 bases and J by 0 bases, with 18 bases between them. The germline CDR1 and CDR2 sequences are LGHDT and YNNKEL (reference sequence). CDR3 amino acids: CASSQDSRPPESSYNSPLHF. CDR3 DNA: TGTGCCAGCAGCCAAGATAGTAGGCCACCCGAAAGCTCCTATAATTCACCCCTCCACTTT.

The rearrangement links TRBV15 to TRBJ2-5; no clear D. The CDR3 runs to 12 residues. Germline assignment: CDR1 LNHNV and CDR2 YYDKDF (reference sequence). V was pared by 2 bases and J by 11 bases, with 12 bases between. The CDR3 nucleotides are TGTGCCACCAGCAGACGGATGGGTGAGCAGTACTTC. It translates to CATSRRMGEQYF.

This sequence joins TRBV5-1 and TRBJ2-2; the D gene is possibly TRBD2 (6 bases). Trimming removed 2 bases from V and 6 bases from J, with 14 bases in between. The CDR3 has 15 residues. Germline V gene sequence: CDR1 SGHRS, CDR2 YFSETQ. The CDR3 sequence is CASSLVGGPPGELFF. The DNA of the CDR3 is TGCGCCAGCAGCTTAGTTGGAGGGCCCCCCGGGGAGCTGTTTTTT.

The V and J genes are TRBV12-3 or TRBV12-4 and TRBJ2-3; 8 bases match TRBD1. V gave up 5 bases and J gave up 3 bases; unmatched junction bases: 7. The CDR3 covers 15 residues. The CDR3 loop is CASSRTGKRTDTQYF. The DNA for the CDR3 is TGTGCCAGCAGTAGGACAGGGAAGAGAACAGATACGCAGTATTTT.

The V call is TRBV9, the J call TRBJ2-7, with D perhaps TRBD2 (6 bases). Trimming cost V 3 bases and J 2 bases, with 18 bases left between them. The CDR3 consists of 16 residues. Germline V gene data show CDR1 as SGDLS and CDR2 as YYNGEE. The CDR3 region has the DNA TGTGCCAGCAGCGCGAAAGAACCTAGCGTCCCCTACGAGCAGTACTTC. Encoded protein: CASSAKEPSVPYEQYF.

CDR3 in amino acids: CASRTKGTYEQYF. CDR3 DNA sequence: TGTGCCAGCAGGACAAAGGGGACCTACGAGCAGTACTTC. V and J are TRBV28 and TRBJ2-7, with a possible D match to TRBD1 (5 bases). V lost 6 bases to trimming and J lost 2 bases, with 11 bases between them. Germline V lookup: CDR1 MDHEN, CDR2 SYDVKM. This CDR3 is 13 amino acids long.

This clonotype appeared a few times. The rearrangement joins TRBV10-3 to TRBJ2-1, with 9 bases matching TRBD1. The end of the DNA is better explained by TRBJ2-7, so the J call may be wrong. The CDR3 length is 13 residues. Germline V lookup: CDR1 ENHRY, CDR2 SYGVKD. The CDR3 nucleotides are TGTGCCACCACAGGGGGCATTGACAATGAGCAGTACTTC. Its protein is CATTGGIDNEQYF.

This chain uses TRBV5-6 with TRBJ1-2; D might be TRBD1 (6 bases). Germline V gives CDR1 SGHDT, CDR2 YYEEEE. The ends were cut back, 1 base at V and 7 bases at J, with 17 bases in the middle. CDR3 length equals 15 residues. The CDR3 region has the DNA TGTGCCAGCAGCTTGCCGGGACACGTTACTGGTGGCTACACCTTC. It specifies CASSLPGHVTGGYTF.

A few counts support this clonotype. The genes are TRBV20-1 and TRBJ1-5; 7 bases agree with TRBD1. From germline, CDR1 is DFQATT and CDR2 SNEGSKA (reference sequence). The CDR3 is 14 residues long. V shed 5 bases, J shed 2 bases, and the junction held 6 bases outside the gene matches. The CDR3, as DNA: TGCAGTGCTTACGGACAGGTGGGCAATCAGCCCCAGCATTTT. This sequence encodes CSAYGQVGNQPQHF.

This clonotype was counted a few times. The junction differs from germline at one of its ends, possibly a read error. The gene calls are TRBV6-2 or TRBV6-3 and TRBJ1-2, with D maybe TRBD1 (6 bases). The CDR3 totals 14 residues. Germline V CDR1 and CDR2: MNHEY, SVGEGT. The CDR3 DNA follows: TGTGCCAGCAGTTCCGGACAGAATAACCATGGCTACACCTTC. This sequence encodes CASSSGQNNHGYTF.